The 23 T cell receptor beta chains given below trace back to one sample, sequenced in a study of blood T cells in healthy people across ages. A second PCR, run for about 7 to 11 cycles, used a sample-barcoded 5' primer plus a J-beta primer mix. Each CDR3 protein gets one entry after TCRdb re-called the 5' RACE reads with MiXCR. The sample includes about 400,000 distinct CDR3 sequences, about 55% of them seen just once. The sequenced sample consisted of blood. These receptors were obtained from a man in his sixties in good health.

The rearrangement joins TRBV2 to TRBJ1-2; TRBD1 agrees at 9 bases. The V gene's germline CDR1 is SNHLY and CDR2 FYNNEI. The trim removed 1 base at V and 2 bases at J, leaving 2 bases unmatched. The CDR3 is made up of 15 amino acids. CDR3 DNA: TGTGCCAGCAGTGAAGACAGGGGGCGAAACTATGGCTACACCTTC. Protein product: CASSEDRGRNYGYTF.

This clonotype was observed at least ten times. The rearrangement uses TRBV6-1 and TRBJ2-6; 8 nucleotides align to TRBD1. The CDR3 extends over 20 amino acids. Trimming at V came to 6 bases and at J to 1 base, leaving 17 bases not matched to a gene. CDR1 is MNHNS and CDR2 is SASEGT in the germline V gene. The CDR3 DNA follows: TGTGCCAGCAGCCCGGGACAGGTTACTTTTGTTGGGTCTGGGGCCAACGTCCTGACTTTC. Protein product: CASSPGQVTFVGSGANVLTF.

This clonotype has at least ten counts. This sequence joins TRBV10-3 and TRBJ1-1, with D possibly matching TRBD1 (6 bases). Germline V lookup: CDR1 ENHRY, CDR2 SYGVKD. The germline V and J ends were trimmed by 3 bases and 3 bases, with 11 bases remaining between them. There are 14 residues in the CDR3. The CDR3 DNA follows: TGTGCCATCAGTGATAGGGGGGGGGACACTGAAGCTTTCTTT. This encodes CAISDRGGDTEAFF.

This chain joins TRBV7-2 and TRBJ2-1; weak D call: TRBD1 (6 bases). The germline CDR1 and CDR2 sequences are SGHTA and FQGNSA. The V and J ends lost 3 bases and 0 bases respectively, with 9 bases between them. The CDR3 extends over 15 amino acids. The CDR3 sequence is CASSLDSDSYNEQFF. CDR3 in DNA: TGTGCCAGCAGCTTGGACAGCGACTCCTACAATGAGCAGTTCTTC. The full variable domain, completed using reference TRBV7-2 and TRBJ2-1, is GAGVSQSPSNKVTEKGKDVELRCDPISGHTALYWYRQSLGQGLEFLIYFQGNSAPDKSGLPSDRFSAERTGGSVSTLTIQRTQQEDSAVYLCASSLDSDSYNEQFFGPGTRLTVL.

The chain employs TRBV20-1 and TRBJ2-1, with D perhaps matching TRBD1 (5 bases). The V and J ends lost 6 bases and 3 bases respectively, with 9 bases between them. Per the germline V gene, CDR1 is DFQATT and CDR2 is SNEGSKA (reference sequence). The CDR3 has 12 amino acids. CDR3 in DNA: TGCAGTGCGGGGCCCGGCTACAATGAGCAGTTCTTC. Translated: CSAGPGYNEQFF.

This clonotype has only a few counts. The V gene is TRBV7-2, the J gene TRBJ2-7; D is ambiguous. Germline V gives CDR1 SGHTA, CDR2 FQGNSA. The CDR3 consists of 14 residues. V dropped 0 bases and J dropped 1 base, with 7 bases sitting between them. The DNA of the CDR3 is TGTGCCAGCAGCTTAGCGCCCAGTTCCTACGAGCAGTACTTC. It translates to CASSLAPSSYEQYF.

This clonotype was recorded many times. V usage is TRBV4-3 and J usage is TRBJ1-3, with D perhaps TRBD1 (5 bases). V was cut by 5 bases and J by 2 bases, with 19 bases left in between. The CDR3 consists of 17 residues. CDR1 is LGHNA, CDR2 YSLEER, per germline. The CDR3 here is CASSARWGGRPGNTIYF. The CDR3 DNA is TGCGCCAGCAGCGCCCGATGGGGGGGTCGTCCTGGAAACACCATATATTTT.

This clonotype appeared a single time. This chain connects TRBV20-1 to TRBJ2-1, with 14 nucleotides matching TRBD2. J was trimmed by 4 bases and V by 3 bases; bases with no gene match: 5. This CDR3 is built from 16 residues. Per the germline V gene, CDR1 is DFQATT and CDR2 is SNEGSKA (reference sequence). In DNA, the CDR3 is TGCAGTGCTAGGGGGACTAGCGGGGGCACATACAATGAGCAGTTCTTC. It translates to CSARGTSGGTYNEQFF.

This clonotype was picked up a small number of times. The rearrangement links TRBV7-8 to TRBJ1-1; possibly TRBD1 for D (6 bases). The V gene's germline CDR1 is SGHVS and CDR2 FQNEAQ. V was trimmed by 0 bases and J by 4 bases, leaving 12 bases between them. The CDR3 has 15 amino acids. CDR3 coding DNA: TGTGCCAGCAGCTTAGCGGGCAGGGGCGTCACTGAAGCTTTCTTT. Protein sequence: CASSLAGRGVTEAFF.

Only a few counts were recorded for this clonotype. The rearrangement joins TRBV4-2 to TRBJ2-4, with 9 bases lining up with TRBD2. Matching the DNA end better, TRBJ2-7 makes the J call doubtful. There are 14 residues in the CDR3. Germline CDR1 is LGHNA and CDR2 is YNFKEQ. The CDR3 DNA follows: TGTGCCAGCAGGGGGGCTAGCGGGGCCTACGAGCAGTACTTC. It codes for CASRGASGAYEQYF.

The rearrangement links TRBV5-1 to TRBJ2-5; 9 positions match TRBD1. This CDR3 is built from 15 residues. Germline values: CDR1 SGHRS, CDR2 YFSETQ. Trimming at V came to 8 bases and at J to 1 base, leaving 9 bases not matched to a gene. Written as DNA, the CDR3 is TGCGCCAGTAGGAGGACAGGGGCCCCCCAAGAGACCCAGTACTTC. It specifies CASRRTGAPQETQYF.

The V and J genes are TRBV5-1 and TRBJ2-7, with 14 bases identical to TRBD2. Germline V lookup: CDR1 SGHRS, CDR2 YFSETQ. V shed 3 bases and J 0 bases; nucleotides not matched to a gene: 5. CDR3 length: 17 residues. The CDR3 DNA reads as TGCGCCAGCAGCTCTAGGACTAGCGGGGGGAGCTCCTACGAGCAGTACTTC. This gives the protein CASSSRTSGGSSYEQYF.

The J gene is TRBJ1-5, the V gene TRBV29-1, with 7 bases that match TRBD1. Germline assignment: CDR1 SQVTM and CDR2 ANQGSEA. CDR3 length: 14 residues. The ends lost 4 bases at V and 3 bases at J; junction bases unmatched: 6. CDR3 in amino acids: CSVGQGGINQPQHF. CDR3 coding DNA: TGCAGCGTTGGCCAGGGGGGCATCAATCAGCCCCAGCATTTT. Variable domain in full (rest from reference TRBV29-1 and TRBJ1-5): SAVISQKPSRDICQRGTSLTIQCQVDSQVTMMFWYRQQPGQSLTLIATANQGSEATYESGFVIDKFPISRPNLTFSTLTVSNMSPEDSSIYLCSVGQGGINQPQHFGDGTRLSIL.

The chain employs TRBV20-1 and TRBJ1-1; 8 bases line up with TRBD1. From germline, CDR1 is DFQATT and CDR2 SNEGSKA (reference sequence). This CDR3 contains 14 residues. Trimming at V came to 5 bases and at J to 0 bases, leaving 5 bases not matched to a gene. The CDR3: CSAANRGVNTEAFF. CDR3 sequence (DNA): TGCAGTGCTGCAAACAGGGGGGTGAACACTGAAGCTTTCTTT.

The rearrangement uses TRBV7-2 and TRBJ2-2; unclear D gene. CDR1 is SGHTA and CDR2 is FQGNSA in the germline V gene. CDR3 length: 14 amino acids. Trimming pared 0 bases from V and 3 bases from J, leaving 5 bases between. The CDR3 reads CASSLAVYTGELFF. The CDR3 nucleotides are TGTGCCAGCAGCTTAGCGGTATACACCGGGGAGCTGTTTTTT.

This clonotype was detected ten times or more. This rearrangement joins TRBV12-3 or TRBV12-4 to TRBJ1-4, with D tentatively TRBD1 (6 bases). The CDR3 is made up of 14 amino acids. V was trimmed by 4 bases and J by 11 bases, leaving 17 bases between them. This CDR3 reads CASSSGQTSAKLFF. The CDR3 DNA sequence: TGTGCCAGCAGTTCCGGACAGACATCCGCGAAACTGTTTTTT.

This chain joins TRBV6-5 and TRBJ2-1; TRBD1 might be the D (5 bases). Trimming shortened V by 0 bases and J by 8 bases, and 17 bases separated the two germline ends. This CDR3 comprises 16 residues. CDR1 is MNHEY and CDR2 is SVGAGI in the germline V gene. Written as DNA, the CDR3 is TGTGCCAGCAGTTACTCGAGGTACGGCAGGGCGGATGAGCAGTTCTTC. Protein sequence: CASSYSRYGRADEQFF.

The chain joins TRBV6-6 to TRBJ1-1; 10 bases are a match to TRBD1. Trimming took 11 bases from V and 5 from J; bases not matched to a gene: 14. CDR3 length: 15 residues. Looked up from germline, CDR1 is MNHNY and CDR2 is SVGAGI (reference sequence). CDR3 amino acids: CASAVPGQGRTEAFF. For the CDR3, the DNA is TGTGCCTCAGCGGTTCCGGGACAGGGGAGGACTGAAGCTTTCTTT.

In its sample, this clonotype was seen many times. In DNA form, the CDR3 reads TGTGCCAGCAGTTTCGGCAGGGGGGTTTTTACTAACACTGAAGCTTTCTTT. Translating it yields CASSFGRGVFTNTEAFF. The chain links TRBV12-3 or TRBV12-4 to TRBJ1-1; the match to TRBD1 covers 7 bases. The CDR3 spans 17 residues. V gave up 3 bases and J gave up 2 bases; unmatched junction bases: 12.

The chain joins TRBV21-1 to TRBJ2-2; the table's D call of TRBD2 was not tested on the DNA. TRBV21-1 counts as a pseudogene. CDR3 size: 16 residues. The DNA of the CDR3 is TGTGCCAGCAGCAAGGGACTAGCGGGGAACACCGGGGAGCTGTTTTTT. Translation: CASSKGLAGNTGELFF.

This clonotype was detected only a few times. The rearrangement links TRBV7-2 to TRBJ2-2; D unclear. V lost 0 bases and J 4 bases, leaving 3 bases between the germline ends. Per germline, CDR1 SGHTA and CDR2 FQGNSA. This CDR3 has 13 amino acids. CDR3 residues: CASSLALTGELFF. The DNA of the CDR3 is TGTGCCAGCAGCTTAGCGCTCACCGGGGAGCTGTTTTTT.

The gene calls are TRBV12-3 or TRBV12-4 and TRBJ2-6; D ambiguous. The CDR3 runs 15 residues. V dropped 8 bases and J dropped 9 bases, with 20 bases sitting between them. The CDR3 DNA reads TGTGCCAGCGCCAGCGAGGCCAGCCGGGTCAACGTCCTGACTTTC. Translation gives CASASEASRVNVLTF.

The chain joins TRBV6-2 or TRBV6-3 to TRBJ2-7; no clear D gene. Germline CDR1 and CDR2: MNHEY and SVGEGT. V lost 0 bases, J lost 0 bases, and 6 bases lay in between. This CDR3 spans 14 amino acids. In nucleotides, the CDR3 is TGTGCCAGCAGTTACTCAGGGAACTCCTACGAGCAGTACTTC. Translating gives CASSYSGNSYEQYF.